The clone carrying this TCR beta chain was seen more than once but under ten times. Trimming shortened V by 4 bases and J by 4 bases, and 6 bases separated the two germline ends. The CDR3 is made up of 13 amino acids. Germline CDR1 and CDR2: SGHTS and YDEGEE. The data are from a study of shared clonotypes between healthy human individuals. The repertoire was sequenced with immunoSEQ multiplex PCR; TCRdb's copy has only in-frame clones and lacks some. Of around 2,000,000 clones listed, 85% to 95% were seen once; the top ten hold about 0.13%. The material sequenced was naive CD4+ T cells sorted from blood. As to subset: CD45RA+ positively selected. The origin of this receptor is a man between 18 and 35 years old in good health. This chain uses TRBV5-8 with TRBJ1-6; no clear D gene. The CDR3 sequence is CASSPEYNSPLHF. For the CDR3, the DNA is TGTGCCAGCAGCCCGGAGTATAATTCACCCCTCCACTTT.